A single sample gave rise to the 14 T cell receptor beta chains below, sequenced in a study of blood T cell repertoires in COVID-19. Clones were read by immunoSEQ multiplex PCR, and TCRdb kept only the in-frame ones, dropping some. The sample includes around 40,000 clones, approximately 90% seen only once; the top ten take roughly 6.4%. Sequences were obtained from peripheral blood. Every receptor here comes from a human donor in a cohort sampled during active COVID-19.

The J gene is TRBJ2-3, the V gene TRBV5-1; a weak D match, TRBD1 (5 bases). CDR3 length equals 17 residues. V lost 2 bases to trimming and J lost 3 bases, with 19 bases between them. Per germline, CDR1 SGHRS and CDR2 YFSETQ. The CDR3 reads CASSFVLTGDGTDTQYF. The CDR3 coding sequence is TGCGCCAGCAGCTTCGTCCTTACAGGCGATGGGACAGATACGCAGTATTTT.

The chain recombines TRBV10-2 with TRBJ1-2, with 9 positions matching TRBD1. Germline loops: CDR1 WSHSY, CDR2 SAAADI. The V and J ends lost 8 bases and 6 bases, in that order; junction bases with no gene match: 10. The CDR3 has 14 residues. The CDR3 is CASADPGQGNGYTF. The CDR3 nucleotides are TGCGCCAGCGCTGATCCGGGACAGGGAAATGGCTACACCTTC.

This rearrangement joins TRBV3-1 (or the pseudogene TRBV3-2) to TRBJ2-4; perhaps TRBD2 as D (6 bases). V lost 4 bases and J lost 10, with 17 bases in between. There are 14 residues in the CDR3. Germline values: CDR1 LGHDT, CDR2 YNNKEL (reference sequence). In nucleotides, the CDR3 is TGTGCCAGCAGCCGAGCGGGCCCGGATCGGATTCAGTACTTC. Residues: CASSRAGPDRIQYF.

The V gene is TRBV5-4, the J gene TRBJ2-7, with TRBD2 matching 8 bases. CDR1 and CDR2 (germline): SGHNT, YYREEE (reference sequence). The CDR3 has 13 residues. With V trimmed by 4 bases and J by 2 bases, 2 bases remained unmatched. The CDR3 sequence: CASSRGGPYEQYF. CDR3 nucleotide sequence: TGTGCCAGCAGCCGGGGGGGGCCCTACGAGCAGTACTTC.

This clone has only one observation. This chain links TRBV5-8 with TRBJ2-5, with TRBD2 matching 11 bases. J gave up 1 base and V 7 bases, and 9 bases lay outside the gene matches. CDR3 length: 16 amino acids. CDR1 SGHTS and CDR2 YDEGEE come from the germline V gene. CDR3: CASSLAGGRSQETQYF. CDR3 sequence (DNA): TGTGCCAGCTCGCTAGCGGGAGGCCGATCCCAAGAGACCCAGTACTTC.

The rearrangement uses TRBV7-6 and TRBJ2-7, with D perhaps TRBD2 (5 bases). The CDR3 covers 16 residues. Germline V gives CDR1 SGHVS, CDR2 FNYEAQ. Trimming shortened V by 1 base and J by 5 bases, and 18 bases separated the two germline ends. The CDR3, as DNA: TGTGCCAGCAGCTTAGGACAATTACTGCTCGGGAACGAGCAGTACTTC. It is translated as CASSLGQLLLGNEQYF.

The chain is built from TRBV19 and TRBJ1-1; tentatively, D is TRBD1 (5 bases). Trimming shortened V by 1 base and J by 2 bases, and 8 bases separated the two germline ends. This CDR3 is built from 14 residues. Germline CDR1 is LNHDA and CDR2 is SQIVND (reference sequence). CDR3 region: CASSIVQGNTEAFF. The CDR3 DNA follows: TGTGCCAGTAGTATAGTCCAGGGAAACACTGAAGCTTTCTTT.

This rearrangement joins TRBV3-1 (or the pseudogene TRBV3-2) to TRBJ2-6; 7 bases fit TRBD2. The germline CDR1 and CDR2 sequences are LGHDT and YNNKEL (reference sequence). This CDR3 comprises 19 residues. V shed 6 bases and J 0 bases; nucleotides not matched to a gene: 14. In nucleotides, the CDR3 is TGTGCCAGCAGGAAAGTAGCGGGCCTCACCTCCTCTGGGGCCAACGTCCTGACTTTC. This translates into CASRKVAGLTSSGANVLTF.

The chain recombines TRBV6-1 with TRBJ2-5; TRBD2 matches 7 bases. CDR1 is MNHNS, CDR2 SASEGT, per germline. The CDR3 is made up of 17 amino acids. V lost 1 base and J lost 5; bases outside the gene matches: 13. In DNA, the CDR3 is TGTGCCAGCAGTGAAGTCTTGGCAGCAGGGAGGGTGGAGACCCAGTACTTC. Its translation: CASSEVLAAGRVETQYF.

The chain couples TRBV19 to TRBJ1-1; no clear D gene. Deletions cut 3 bases from V and 7 bases from J, with 9 bases between. This CDR3 spans 12 amino acids. Germline V CDR1 and CDR2: LNHDA, SQIVND (reference sequence). This CDR3 reads CASSMSGIEAFF. The CDR3 coding sequence is TGTGCCAGTAGTATGAGTGGTATTGAAGCTTTCTTT.

V gene TRBV5-1 combines with J gene TRBJ1-1, with D unclear. The V gene's germline CDR1 is SGHRS and CDR2 YFSETQ. The CDR3 extends over 16 amino acids. V gave up 0 bases and J gave up 0 bases, with 12 bases separating them. CDR3 nucleotides: TGCGCCAGCAGCTTGGGAGGTAGCTTAATGAACACTGAAGCTTTCTTT. Protein: CASSLGGSLMNTEAFF.

V is TRBV25-1 and J is TRBJ2-5; 12 bases match TRBD1. Germline V gene lookup returns CDR1 MGHDK and CDR2 SYGVNS. This CDR3 spans 14 amino acids. Germline trimming cut 3 bases from V and 6 bases from J; bases unmatched to any gene: 2. The CDR3 region is CASSEGQGAKTQYF. CDR3 DNA sequence: TGTGCCAGCAGTGAGGGACAGGGGGCAAAGACCCAGTACTTC.

This sequence joins TRBV27 and TRBJ2-1; D gene unclear. The CDR3 runs to 11 residues. CDR1 and CDR2 (germline): MNHEY, SMNVEV (reference sequence). Trimming took off 5 bases at V and 7 bases at J, with 6 bases between the two ends. DNA for the CDR3: TGTGCCAGCAGTCTAGGTAATGAGCAGTTCTTC. This sequence encodes CASSLGNEQFF.

This chain uses TRBV5-4 with TRBJ1-2, with 7 bases lining up with TRBD1. The CDR3 is 15 amino acids. V shed 5 bases and J 4 bases; nucleotides not matched to a gene: 11. In germline, CDR1 is SGHNT, CDR2 YYREEE (reference sequence). DNA of the CDR3: TGTGCCAGCAGTCGAGATACAGGGGATCGCTATGGCTACACCTTC. Encoded protein: CASSRDTGDRYGYTF.